This TCR beta chain appears in the sequencing data of a study of beta chain features in type 1 diabetes. Overall study results and limits: Across all four CD4+ subsets, people with type 1 diabetes showed modestly shorter TCRB CDR3s.

Remarks on this clone: What it binds is unknown.

Germline-derived CDR1 and CDR2 are SEHNR and FQNEAQ (reference sequence). This CDR3 spans 14 amino acids. The V gene lost 7 bases and the J gene lost 2 bases, with 15 bases spanning the gap. Every bit of the isolated RNA underwent reverse transcription, so sequencing read expressed TCRB transcripts. The protocol was immunoSEQ multiplex PCR, while the TCRdb copy is restricted to in-frame clones and leaves out a portion. Of about 47,000 clones in the sample, roughly 45% were seen once. The TCR sequence derives from a man in his thirties or forties with type 1 diabetes. Sequencing used stem cell memory CD4+ T cells from blood. The chain uses TRBV7-9 and TRBJ2-7; D is perhaps TRBD1 (5 bases). The CDR3 DNA reads as TGTGCCAGCACCACAGGTAGTTTACCCTACGAGCAGTACTTC. Translation: CASTTGSLPYEQYF.